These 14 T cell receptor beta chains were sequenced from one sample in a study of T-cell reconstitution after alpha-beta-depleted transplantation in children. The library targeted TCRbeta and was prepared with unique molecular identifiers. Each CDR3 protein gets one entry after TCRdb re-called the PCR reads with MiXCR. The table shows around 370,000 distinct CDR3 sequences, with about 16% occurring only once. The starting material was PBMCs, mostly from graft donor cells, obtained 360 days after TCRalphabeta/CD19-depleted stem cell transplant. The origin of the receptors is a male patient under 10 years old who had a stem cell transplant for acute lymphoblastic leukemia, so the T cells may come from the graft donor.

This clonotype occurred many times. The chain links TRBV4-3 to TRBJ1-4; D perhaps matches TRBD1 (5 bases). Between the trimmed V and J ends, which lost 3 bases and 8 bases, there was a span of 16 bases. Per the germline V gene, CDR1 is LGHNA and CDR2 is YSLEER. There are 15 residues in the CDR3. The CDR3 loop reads CASSHQGTTNEKLFF. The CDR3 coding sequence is TGCGCCAGCAGCCACCAGGGTACAACGAACGAAAAACTGTTTTTT.

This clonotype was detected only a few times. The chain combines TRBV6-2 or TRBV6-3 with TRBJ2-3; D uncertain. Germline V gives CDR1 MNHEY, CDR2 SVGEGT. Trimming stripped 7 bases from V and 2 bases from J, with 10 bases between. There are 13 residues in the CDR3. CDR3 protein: CASKRPYTDTQYF. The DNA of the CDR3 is TGTGCCAGCAAGAGACCATACACAGATACGCAGTATTTT.

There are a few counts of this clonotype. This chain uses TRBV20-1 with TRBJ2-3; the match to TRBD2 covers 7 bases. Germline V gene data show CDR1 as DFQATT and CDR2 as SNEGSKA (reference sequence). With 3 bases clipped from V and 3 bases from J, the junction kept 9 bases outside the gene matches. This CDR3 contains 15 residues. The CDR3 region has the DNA TGCAGTGCTAGGACTAGCTGGGTGGTTACAGATACGCAGTATTTT. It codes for CSARTSWVVTDTQYF.

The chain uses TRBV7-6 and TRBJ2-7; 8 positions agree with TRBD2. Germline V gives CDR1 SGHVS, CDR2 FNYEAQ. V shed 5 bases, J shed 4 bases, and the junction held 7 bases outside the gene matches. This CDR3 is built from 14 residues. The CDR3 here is CASSPNAGGYEQYF. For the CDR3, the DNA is TGTGCCAGCAGCCCCAATGCGGGGGGTTACGAGCAGTACTTC. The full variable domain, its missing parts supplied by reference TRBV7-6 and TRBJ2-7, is GAGVSQSPRYKVTKRGQDVALRCDPISGHVSLYWYRQALGQGPEFLTYFNYEAQQDKSGLPNDRFSAERPEGSISTLTIQRTEQRDSAMYRCASSPNAGGYEQYFGPGTRLTVT.

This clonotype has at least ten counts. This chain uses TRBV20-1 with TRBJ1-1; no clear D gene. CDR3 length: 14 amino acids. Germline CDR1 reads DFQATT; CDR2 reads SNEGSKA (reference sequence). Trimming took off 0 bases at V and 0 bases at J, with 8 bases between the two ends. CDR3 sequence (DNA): TGCAGTGCTAGAGATGGCAGCATGAACACTGAAGCTTTCTTT. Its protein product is CSARDGSMNTEAFF.

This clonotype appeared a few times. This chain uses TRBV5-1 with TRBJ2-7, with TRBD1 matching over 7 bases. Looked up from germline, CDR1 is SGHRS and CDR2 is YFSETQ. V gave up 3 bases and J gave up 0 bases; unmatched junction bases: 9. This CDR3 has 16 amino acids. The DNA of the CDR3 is TGCGCCAGCAGCTCCAACAGGGGCGCGACCTCCTACGAGCAGTACTTC. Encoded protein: CASSSNRGATSYEQYF.

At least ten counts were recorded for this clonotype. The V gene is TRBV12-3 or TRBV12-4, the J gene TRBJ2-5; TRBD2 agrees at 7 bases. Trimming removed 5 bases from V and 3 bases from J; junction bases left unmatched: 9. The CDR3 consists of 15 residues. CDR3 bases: TGTGCCAGCAGTACGTTGGCCAGCGGGGAAGAGACCCAGTACTTC. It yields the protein CASSTLASGEETQYF.

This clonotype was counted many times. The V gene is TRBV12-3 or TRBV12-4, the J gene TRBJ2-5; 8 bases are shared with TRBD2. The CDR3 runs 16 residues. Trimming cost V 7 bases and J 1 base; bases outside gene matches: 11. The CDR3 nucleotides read TGTGCCAGCACCCCCGGGGGGGAGGTGGTCCAAGAGACCCAGTACTTC. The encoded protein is CASTPGGEVVQETQYF.

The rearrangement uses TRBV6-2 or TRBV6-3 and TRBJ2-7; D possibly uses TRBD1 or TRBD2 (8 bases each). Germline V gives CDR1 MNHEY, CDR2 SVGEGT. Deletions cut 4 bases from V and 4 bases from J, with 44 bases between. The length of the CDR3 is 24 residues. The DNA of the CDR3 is TGTGCCAGCAGTTTACTCGTAGGGGCAGGGGGCGGGGGGCGGCCCCCACCTCCCAAATACGAGCAGTACTTC. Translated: CASSLLVGAGGGGRPPPPKYEQYF.

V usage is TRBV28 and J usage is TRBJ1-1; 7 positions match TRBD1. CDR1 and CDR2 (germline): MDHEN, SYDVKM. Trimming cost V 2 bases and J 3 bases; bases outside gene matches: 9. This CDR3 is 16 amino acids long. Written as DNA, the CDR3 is TGTGCCAGCAGTTTACTACAGGGGTGGCCAGACACTGAAGCTTTCTTT. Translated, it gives CASSLLQGWPDTEAFF.

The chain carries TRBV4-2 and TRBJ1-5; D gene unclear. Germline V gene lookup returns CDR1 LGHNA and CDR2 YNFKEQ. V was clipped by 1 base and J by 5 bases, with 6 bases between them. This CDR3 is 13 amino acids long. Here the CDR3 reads CASSQAQDQPQHF. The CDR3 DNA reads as TGTGCCAGCAGCCAAGCGCAGGATCAGCCCCAGCATTTT.

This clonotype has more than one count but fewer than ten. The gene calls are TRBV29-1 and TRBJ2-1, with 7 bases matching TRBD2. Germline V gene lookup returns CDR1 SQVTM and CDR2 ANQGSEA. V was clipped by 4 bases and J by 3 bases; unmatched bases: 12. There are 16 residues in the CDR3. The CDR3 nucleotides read TGCAGCGTTGCCCCCCGGCTGCTAGCGGACTACAATGAGCAGTTCTTC. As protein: CSVAPRLLADYNEQFF.

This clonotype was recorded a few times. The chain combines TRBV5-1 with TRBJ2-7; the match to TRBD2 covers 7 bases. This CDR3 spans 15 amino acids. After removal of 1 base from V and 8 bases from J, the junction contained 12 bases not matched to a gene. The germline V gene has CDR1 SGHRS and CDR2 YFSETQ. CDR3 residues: CASSLIASGNPQQYF. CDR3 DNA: TGCGCCAGCAGCTTGATTGCAAGCGGGAACCCCCAGCAGTACTTC.

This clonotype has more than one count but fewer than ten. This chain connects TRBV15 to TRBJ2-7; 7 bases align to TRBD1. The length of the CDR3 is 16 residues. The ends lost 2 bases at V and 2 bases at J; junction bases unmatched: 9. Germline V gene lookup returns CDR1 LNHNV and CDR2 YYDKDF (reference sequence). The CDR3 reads CATSRPRTGKPYEQYF. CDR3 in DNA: TGTGCCACCAGCAGACCTCGGACAGGAAAGCCCTACGAGCAGTACTTC.